This T cell receptor beta chain was identified during a study of blood T cell repertoires in COVID-19. V was clipped by 1 base and J by 0 bases, with 16 bases between them. Germline lookup yields CDR1 MDHEN and CDR2 SYDVKM. CDR3 size: 19 residues. Clones were sequenced by immunoSEQ multiplex PCR, and TCRdb holds only the in-frame ones, with some missing. The profile shows roughly 150,000 clones, around 82% of them singletons. J is TRBJ1-6 and V is TRBV28; D remains ambiguous. Sequenced sample: peripheral blood. The receptor's source is a man aged 55 to 70 with acute or convalescent COVID-19. The CDR3 region has the DNA TGTGCCAGCAGTTTATCGCCCCCGGGGTCGGCCTCCTATAATTCACCCCTCCACTTT. Residues: CASSLSPPGSASYNSPLHF.